Shown below are 32 T cell receptor beta chains from a single sample sequenced in a study of cytomegalovirus exposure and HLA in healthy donors (dated by TCRdb to between 2016 and 2019). The library was produced with the immunoSEQ multiplex PCR assay. For the multiplex PCR, a mixture combining 60 forward primers for TCR Vbeta segments and 13 reverse primers for TCR Jbeta segments was used. The table was pulled from immuneACCESS by TCRdb, which kept in-frame rearrangements only. Such tables lose some clones; where checked, under half of the loss comes from unresolved V genes, and the rest has no known cause. The table for this sample lists around 200,000 clones; 79% of them were counted only once. The ten largest clones take up 4.4% of the sample. The material sequenced was PBMCs. These receptors were collected from a woman aged 25-40 years in good health and CMV-seropositive.

In nucleotides, the CDR3 is TGTGCCAGTTCCGAGGGATCCTACGAGCAGTACTTC. This translates into CASSEGSYEQYF. This rearrangement joins TRBV19 to TRBJ2-7, with D perhaps TRBD2 (5 bases). Germline loops: CDR1 LNHDA, CDR2 SQIVND (reference sequence). Deletions cut 8 bases from V and 1 base from J, with 9 bases between. The CDR3 length is 12 residues.

The chain is built from TRBV7-9 and TRBJ2-3, with 10 bases fitting TRBD2. Looked up from germline, CDR1 is SEHNR and CDR2 is FQNEAQ (reference sequence). This CDR3 is 15 amino acids long. After removal of 5 bases from V and 0 bases from J, the junction contained 2 bases not matched to a gene. The CDR3 is CASSPTSGSTDTQYF. DNA of the CDR3: TGTGCCAGCAGCCCGACTAGCGGGAGCACAGATACGCAGTATTTT.

This CDR3 is CASSQEKRTLGETQYF. The DNA of the CDR3 is TGCGCCAGCAGTCAAGAAAAGAGGACATTGGGGGAGACCCAGTACTTC. The chain combines TRBV23-1 with TRBJ2-5; weak D call: TRBD1 (5 bases). TRBV23-1 is known as an ORF, though its function is uncertain. The CDR3 loop spans 16 amino acids. V dropped 2 bases and J dropped 5 bases, with 18 bases sitting between them.

The chain joins TRBV6-1 to TRBJ1-5; 7 bases match TRBD1. The CDR3 runs to 17 residues. Trimming cost V 2 bases and J 2 bases; bases outside gene matches: 9. Germline CDR1 MNHNS, CDR2 SASEGT. The CDR3 loop is CASSEPTTGRRNQPQHF. The CDR3 DNA is TGTGCCAGCAGTGAACCGACGACAGGGCGACGCAATCAGCCCCAGCATTTT.

This clone was counted between two and nine times. The chain joins TRBV19 to TRBJ2-1; D is perhaps TRBD2 (6 bases). The CDR3 runs 14 residues. Germline CDR1 is LNHDA and CDR2 is SQIVND (reference sequence). V gave up 4 bases and J gave up 0 bases, with 7 bases separating them. The CDR3 DNA follows: TGTGCCAGTAGTACGCGGGGCTCCTACAATGAGCAGTTCTTC. Its protein is CASSTRGSYNEQFF. Together with reference TRBV19 and TRBJ2-1, the CDR3 gives the full variable domain: DGGITQSPKYLFRKEGQNVTLSCEQNLNHDAMYWYRQDPGQGLRLIYYSQIVNDFQKGDIAEGYSVSREKKESFPLTVTSAQKNPTAFYLCASSTRGSYNEQFFGPGTRLTVL.

This clone turned up a few times. The V gene is TRBV7-6, the J gene TRBJ2-7; 14 bases are a match to TRBD2. This CDR3 is built from 17 residues. From germline, CDR1 is SGHVS and CDR2 FNYEAQ. J lost 5 bases, V lost 3 bases, and 9 bases had no gene match. The chain's CDR3 is CASSFNIGLAGGNEQYF. In DNA form, the CDR3 reads TGTGCCAGCAGCTTTAACATTGGACTAGCGGGGGGTAACGAGCAGTACTTC.

This chain joins TRBV10-3 and TRBJ1-1; D perhaps matches TRBD1 (5 bases). CDR3 length equals 15 residues. Deletions cut 10 bases from V and 3 bases from J, with 21 bases between. Per germline, CDR1 ENHRY and CDR2 SYGVKD. DNA of the CDR3: TGTGCCACCGGACCCAGGGATTTTATGGACACTGAAGCTTTCTTT. Amino acid sequence: CATGPRDFMDTEAFF.

This chain joins TRBV7-8 and TRBJ2-1, with D unclear. This CDR3 is 16 amino acids long. V dropped 1 base and J dropped 2 bases, with 12 bases sitting between them. Looked up from germline, CDR1 is SGHVS and CDR2 is FQNEAQ. This CDR3 reads CASSLVAVTTYNEQFF. The DNA for the CDR3 is TGTGCCAGCAGCTTAGTTGCAGTCACTACCTACAATGAGCAGTTCTTC.

The rearrangement links TRBV30 to TRBJ2-3, with 7 bases that match TRBD2. The germline CDR1 and CDR2 sequences are GTSNPN and SVGIG (reference sequence). This CDR3 has 15 residues. The V segment lost 1 base and the J segment 1 base; nucleotides outside the gene matches: 5. CDR3 protein: CAWSGGAGRTDTQYF. CDR3 nucleotide sequence: TGTGCCTGGAGTGGGGGAGCGGGGCGCACAGATACGCAGTATTTT. Complete variable domain (other parts from reference TRBV30 and TRBJ2-3): SQTIHQWPATLVQPVGSPLSLECTVEGTSNPNLYWYRQAAGRGLQLLFYSVGIGQISSEVPQNLSASRPQDRQFILSSKKLLLSDSGFYLCAWSGGAGRTDTQYFGPGTRLTVL.

The chain is built from TRBV27 and TRBJ2-1, with D hard to call. The CDR3 is 13 residues long. Germline V CDR1 and CDR2: MNHEY, SMNVEV (reference sequence). Deletions cut 3 bases from V and 2 bases from J, with 5 bases between. CDR3 DNA sequence: TGTGCCAGCAGTTTGGCAGCCTACAATGAGCAGTTCTTC. It codes for CASSLAAYNEQFF.

V is TRBV10-1 and J is TRBJ2-1, with TRBD2 matching over 9 bases. This CDR3 region has 13 residues. The trim removed 9 bases at V and 8 bases at J, leaving 8 bases unmatched. CDR1 WNHNN and CDR2 SYGVQD come from the germline V gene (reference sequence). The CDR3 DNA reads as TGCGCCAGTCTCGGGACTAGCTCCCATGAGCAGTTCTTC. It encodes CASLGTSSHEQFF.

The chain has TRBV7-9 and TRBJ2-1, with 8 nucleotides matching TRBD2. Germline CDR1 is SEHNR and CDR2 is FQNEAQ (reference sequence). The junction had 14 bases not matched to a gene; V was cut back by 10 bases and J by 6 bases. The CDR3 sequence is 15 residues long. The CDR3 region is CAITEALAESNEQFF. The CDR3 DNA follows: TGTGCCATAACGGAGGCACTAGCGGAGAGCAATGAGCAGTTCTTC. Full variable domain (missing parts from reference TRBV7-9 and TRBJ2-1): DTGVSQNPRHKITKRGQNVTFRCDPISEHNRLYWYRQTLGQGPEFLTYFQNEAQLEKSRLLSDRFSAERPKGSFSTLEIQRTEQGDSAMYLCAITEALAESNEQFFGPGTRLTVL.

This rearrangement joins TRBV10-2 to TRBJ1-2; TRBD1 agrees at 11 bases. Germline CDR1 reads WSHSY; CDR2 reads SAAADI. This CDR3 region has 16 residues. The V segment lost 7 bases and the J segment 8 bases; nucleotides outside the gene matches: 15. As DNA, the CDR3 is TGCGCCAGCACCCATTCAACCGGGACAGGGGGGCGAGGCTACACCTTC. It codes for CASTHSTGTGGRGYTF.

CDR3 amino acids: CASSANRAMSYQETQYF. The CDR3 region has the DNA TGCGCCAGCAGCGCCAACAGGGCAATGTCGTACCAAGAGACCCAGTACTTC. This chain links TRBV5-1 with TRBJ2-5, with D perhaps TRBD1 (6 bases). Germline V CDR1 and CDR2: SGHRS, YFSETQ. Trimming stripped 4 bases from V and 0 bases from J, with 19 bases between. The CDR3 totals 17 residues.

This chain connects TRBV7-9 to TRBJ2-7; 12 bases line up with TRBD2. The CDR3 consists of 15 residues. V lost 5 bases and J lost 4; bases outside the gene matches: 6. In germline, CDR1 is SEHNR, CDR2 FQNEAQ (reference sequence). CDR3 in amino acids: CASSKHTSGRYEQYF. The CDR3 region has the DNA TGTGCCAGCAGCAAACATACTAGCGGGAGGTACGAGCAGTACTTC.

V is TRBV11-2 and J is TRBJ1-1, with 8 bases lining up with TRBD1. Looked up from germline, CDR1 is SGHAT and CDR2 is FQNNGV. This CDR3 is 14 amino acids long. The ends lost 4 bases at V and 1 base at J; junction bases unmatched: 2. The CDR3 sequence: CASSSGQGNTEAFF. CDR3 DNA: TGTGCCAGCAGCTCAGGACAGGGGAACACTGAAGCTTTCTTT.

This chain connects TRBV4-1 to TRBJ2-3, with 10 bases lining up with TRBD1. Germline V gene lookup returns CDR1 MGHRA and CDR2 YSYEKL. V trimming: 8 bases; J trimming: 3 bases; junction bases outside the gene matches: 5. The length of the CDR3 is 14 residues. The CDR3 sequence is CASVDRGRTDTQYF. The CDR3 DNA reads TGCGCCAGCGTAGACAGGGGGCGAACAGATACGCAGTATTTT.

This clone was counted a single time. J is TRBJ1-2 and V is TRBV5-4; TRBD1 agrees at 10 bases. V trimming: 9 bases; J trimming: 2 bases; junction bases outside the gene matches: 4. This CDR3 contains 13 residues. Germline CDR1 is SGHNT and CDR2 is YYREEE (reference sequence). The DNA for the CDR3 is TGTGCCATCCCGGGACAGGGGAACTATGGCTACACCTTC. Translating it yields CAIPGQGNYGYTF.

The CDR3 bases are TGTGCCAGTAGCCCTATTGGTACTGGCGGGAGGCAGTACGAGCAGTACTTC. It is translated as CASSPIGTGGRQYEQYF. The genes are TRBV19 and TRBJ2-7; 8 nucleotides line up with TRBD2. In germline, CDR1 is LNHDA, CDR2 SQIVND (reference sequence). The CDR3 is 17 amino acids. V lost 6 bases and J lost 4; bases outside the gene matches: 17. Variable domain in full (rest from reference TRBV19 and TRBJ2-7): DGGITQSPKYLFRKEGQNVTLSCEQNLNHDAMYWYRQDPGQGLRLIYYSQIVNDFQKGDIAEGYSVSREKKESFPLTVTSAQKNPTAFYLCASSPIGTGGRQYEQYFGPGTRLTVT.

This chain connects TRBV27 to TRBJ2-3, with 7 bases fitting TRBD1. The CDR3 runs to 16 residues. Trimming removed 5 bases from V and 7 bases from J; junction bases left unmatched: 15. CDR1 is MNHEY and CDR2 is SMNVEV in the germline V gene (reference sequence). This CDR3 is CASSPLDRVGKYTQYF. The CDR3 region has the DNA TGTGCCAGCAGTCCCCTAGACAGGGTCGGTAAATATACGCAGTATTTT.

J is TRBJ2-1 and V is TRBV9, with TRBD2 matching over 12 bases. CDR1 SGDLS and CDR2 YYNGEE come from the germline V gene. The CDR3 runs to 16 residues. V gave up 2 bases and J gave up 2 bases; unmatched junction bases: 2. The CDR3 spells CASSVRLAGAYNEQFF. CDR3 sequence (DNA): TGTGCCAGCAGCGTTAGACTAGCGGGGGCCTACAATGAGCAGTTCTTC.

This clone was recorded a few times. The J gene is TRBJ1-2, the V gene TRBV7-9, with 12 bases fitting TRBD1. From germline, CDR1 is SEHNR and CDR2 FQNEAQ (reference sequence). This CDR3 is 17 amino acids long. Trimming at V came to 5 bases and at J to 7 bases, leaving 14 bases not matched to a gene. CDR3 sequence reads: CASSGWDRGLLKGGYTF. The CDR3 nucleotides are TGTGCCAGCAGCGGATGGGACAGGGGGCTTCTCAAGGGTGGCTACACCTTC.

This clone showed up just a few times. The CDR3 sequence is CASSVEGTGLSRYNEQFF. CDR3 nucleotides: TGTGCCAGCAGCGTAGAGGGGACAGGGCTCTCCCGTTACAATGAGCAGTTCTTC. J is TRBJ2-1 and V is TRBV9, with 9 bases fitting TRBD1. With 0 bases clipped from V and 4 bases from J, the junction kept 11 bases outside the gene matches. This CDR3 is built from 18 residues. The germline V gene encodes CDR1 SGDLS and CDR2 YYNGEE.

The chain combines TRBV10-3 with TRBJ2-1; D is unresolved. CDR1 and CDR2 from the germline V gene are ENHRY and SYGVKD. Trimming took off 3 bases at V and 2 bases at J, with 14 bases between the two ends. The CDR3 is 16 residues long. In DNA, the CDR3 is TGTGCCATCAGTGAACCCCAGCGCCTCACCTACAATGAGCAGTTCTTC. Translating it yields CAISEPQRLTYNEQFF.

This clone was seen once. The J gene is TRBJ2-7, the V gene TRBV29-1, with 10 bases that match TRBD1. Germline V gives CDR1 SQVTM, CDR2 ANQGSEA. J gave up 4 bases and V 7 bases, and 7 bases lay outside the gene matches. The CDR3 extends over 13 amino acids. CDR3 sequence (DNA): TGCAGCGCCACAGGGACAGGGGAATACGAGCAGTACTTC. Translated: CSATGTGEYEQYF.

This rearrangement joins TRBV18 to TRBJ2-2; the match to TRBD2 covers 14 bases. V was clipped by 0 bases and J by 7 bases; unmatched bases: 4. The CDR3 runs to 17 residues. The germline V gene has CDR1 KGHSH and CDR2 LQKENI. CDR3 in DNA: TGTGCCAGCTCACCACCGACTAGCGGGAGGGCCGGCGGGGAGCTGTTTTTT. It is translated as CASSPPTSGRAGGELFF.

The gene calls are TRBV29-1 and TRBJ2-7, with 10 bases lining up with TRBD1. The junction had 5 bases not matched to a gene; V was cut back by 5 bases and J by 4 bases. This CDR3 is built from 13 residues. Germline assignment: CDR1 SQVTM and CDR2 ANQGSEA. The CDR3 coding sequence is TGCAGCGTTCTGACAGGGGGCCAATACGAGCAGTACTTC. Residues: CSVLTGGQYEQYF.

The chain recombines TRBV4-3 with TRBJ2-3, with TRBD2 matching 10 bases. Trimming cost V 0 bases and J 9 bases; bases outside gene matches: 21. The germline gives CDR1 LGHNA, CDR2 YSLEER. The CDR3 runs 20 residues. Written as DNA, the CDR3 is TGCGCCAGCAGCCAAGAATCCCAGAGGTCTAGCGGGAGTAAGGATCAGACGCAGTATTTT. It specifies CASSQESQRSSGSKDQTQYF.

This chain joins TRBV5-4 and TRBJ2-7; TRBD1 might be the D (7 bases). CDR1 is SGHNT, CDR2 YYREEE, per germline (reference sequence). This CDR3 region has 15 residues. The V gene lost 0 bases and the J gene lost 2 bases, with 12 bases spanning the gap. CDR3 residues: CASSLGQGGPYEQYF. CDR3 coding DNA: TGTGCCAGCAGCTTGGGTCAGGGGGGACCCTACGAGCAGTACTTC. The variable domain in full, with the rest retrieved from reference TRBV5-4 and TRBJ2-7, is ETGVTQSPTHLIKTRGQQVTLRCSSQSGHNTVSWYQQALGQGPQFIFQYYREEENGRGNFPPRFSGLQFPNYSSELNVNALELDDSALYLCASSLGQGGPYEQYFGPGTRLTVT.

This clone was seen a few times. This sequence joins TRBV18 and TRBJ2-2; 7 bases are a match to TRBD2. Germline CDR1 and CDR2: KGHSH and LQKENI. The CDR3 runs 14 residues. V gave up 2 bases and J gave up 3 bases; unmatched junction bases: 0. The CDR3, as DNA: TGTGCCAGCTCACCAGGGAGGGACACCGGGGAGCTGTTTTTT. It specifies CASSPGRDTGELFF.

The chain joins TRBV13 to TRBJ2-5; 9 bases fit TRBD1. Germline CDR1 is PRHDT and CDR2 is FYEKMQ (reference sequence). The J segment lost 0 bases and the V segment lost 5 bases, leaving 7 bases of the junction unmatched. This CDR3 is built from 16 residues. The CDR3, as DNA: TGTGCCAGCAGCCCCCGGACAGGGGAACACCAAGAGACCCAGTACTTC. It codes for CASSPRTGEHQETQYF.

V and J are TRBV5-1 and TRBJ2-5; tentative D call: TRBD2 (6 bases). TRBJ2-7 matches the DNA end more closely, so the J call is doubtful. This CDR3 contains 14 residues. CDR1 SGHRS and CDR2 YFSETQ come from the germline V gene. CDR3 DNA sequence: TGCGCCAGCAGCTATAGCGGAGAGACCTACGAGCAGTACTTC. Protein: CASSYSGETYEQYF.